The TCR beta chain under discussion was sequenced for a study of blood T cell repertoires in COVID-19. Study summary: Italy, Spain and the United States were the sources of the convalescent and acute COVID-19 samples. Sample material is recorded as cDNA or gDNA derived from T cells, B-cell-depleted T cells, or PBMCs.

Authors' processing steps: Amplification of reference gene primers was used by the study to estimate nucleated cell counts. The repertoire was sequenced with immunoSEQ multiplex PCR; TCRdb's copy has only in-frame clones and lacks some. That table is the source of V, J and clone size, and D and trimming were worked out from the DNA. This sample has 50,000 to 55,000 clones, with approximately 83% found just once. A Seattle source enrolled patients during active infection and followed them longitudinally. Germline V gives CDR1 SGDLS, CDR2 YYNGEE. With V trimmed by 3 bases and J by 5 bases, 6 bases remained unmatched. The CDR3 has 14 residues.

Sequenced material: peripheral blood. This receptor was identified in a man older than 75 with COVID-19, enrolled during active disease. The gene calls are TRBV9 and TRBJ1-2; 8 bases match TRBD1. The CDR3 DNA is TGTGCCAGCAGCGGTTCGGACAGGGAGTATGGCTACACCTTC. The encoded protein is CASSGSDREYGYTF.